Shown below are 17 T cell receptor beta chains from a single sample sequenced in a study of shared clonotypes between healthy human individuals. Here immunoSEQ multiplex PCR was the method, and the copy in TCRdb shows in-frame clones only, minus some. This table holds more than 1.2 million clones, approximately 98.5% found once. Sequencing was carried out using naive CD4+ T cells sorted from blood. Specified subset: CD45RA+ positively selected. Receptors were obtained from a man aged 30-40 years in good health.

The chain recombines TRBV9 with TRBJ2-7; the D gene is possibly TRBD1 (6 bases). Germline-derived CDR1 and CDR2 are SGDLS and YYNGEE. V lost 0 bases and J 0 bases, leaving 10 bases between the germline ends. The CDR3 length is 15 residues. The CDR3: CASSVGGLGSYEQYF. The DNA for the CDR3 is TGTGCCAGCAGCGTAGGGGGGCTCGGCTCCTACGAGCAGTACTTC.

The chain links TRBV9 to TRBJ2-7; D remains unclear. V lost 4 bases and J lost 0, with 11 bases in between. The CDR3 is 14 amino acids. CDR1 is SGDLS and CDR2 is YYNGEE in the germline V gene. CDR3 nucleotide sequence: TGTGCCAGCAGCCCCGCAGGATCCTCCTACGAGCAGTACTTC. Translated, it gives CASSPAGSSYEQYF.

V and J are TRBV7-9 and TRBJ1-2, with 7 bases matching TRBD1. The germline V gene has CDR1 SEHNR and CDR2 FQNEAQ (reference sequence). The ends lost 8 bases at V and 2 bases at J; junction bases unmatched: 2. The CDR3 contains 12 residues. The CDR3 sequence: CASQGQNYGYTF. CDR3 nucleotides: TGTGCCAGCCAGGGACAGAACTATGGCTACACCTTC. Looking up the rest from reference TRBV7-9 and TRBJ1-2 gives the full variable domain: DTGVSQNPRHKITKRGQNVTFRCDPISEHNRLYWYRQTLGQGPEFLTYFQNEAQLEKSRLLSDRFSAERPKGSFSTLEIQRTEQGDSAMYLCASQGQNYGYTFGSGTRLTVV.

The chain recombines TRBV19 with TRBJ2-1, with a possible D match to TRBD1 (6 bases). V shed 5 bases and J shed 6 bases, with 14 bases lying between them. This CDR3 is 14 amino acids long. Germline V lookup: CDR1 LNHDA, CDR2 SQIVND (reference sequence). CDR3 DNA sequence: TGTGCCAGTAGTGGACGAGGGACATCCAATGAGCAGTTCTTC. Amino acids: CASSGRGTSNEQFF.

The chain couples TRBV30 to TRBJ2-7; D is uncertain. Germline V gene lookup returns CDR1 GTSNPN and CDR2 SVGIG (reference sequence). The V end was cut by 4 bases, the J end by 4 bases, with 8 bases between. There are 11 residues in the CDR3. CDR3 bases: TGTGCCTGGACCCAAGGGTACGAGCAGTACTTC. The encoded protein is CAWTQGYEQYF.

As concerns this clone: At the DNA level, this CDR3 is encoded by other sequences in the same sample as well. This chain joins TRBV29-1 and TRBJ2-4; 7 bases align to TRBD1. The CDR3 loop spans 13 amino acids. Germline CDR1 is SQVTM and CDR2 is ANQGSEA. The V and J ends lost 6 bases and 0 bases, in that order; junction bases with no gene match: 2. The CDR3 region is CSVGQLAKNIQYF. CDR3 nucleotide sequence: TGCAGCGTGGGACAGCTAGCCAAAAACATTCAGTACTTC.

The chain recombines TRBV29-1 with TRBJ2-5, with 9 nucleotides matching TRBD1. Germline loops: CDR1 SQVTM, CDR2 ANQGSEA. The CDR3 covers 12 residues. V shed 7 bases, J shed 4 bases, and the junction held 4 bases outside the gene matches. The CDR3 nucleotides read TGCAGCGCCATGGGACAGGGAGAGACCCAGTACTTC. Amino acids: CSAMGQGETQYF.

V is TRBV25-1 and J is TRBJ2-1; possibly TRBD1 for D (6 bases). Germline CDR1 and CDR2: MGHDK and SYGVNS. This CDR3 is 15 amino acids long. V was clipped by 1 base and J by 8 bases, with 15 bases between them. CDR3 coding DNA: TGTGCCAGCAGTGAATTTGGACAGCCAGGGGATGAGCAGTTCTTC. It yields the protein CASSEFGQPGDEQFF.

Details on this clone: Other DNA sequences of this sample code for an identical CDR3. The chain joins TRBV18 to TRBJ1-1; possible D gene TRBD1, 5 bases. V was pared by 3 bases and J by 1 base, with 9 bases between. The CDR3 has 14 amino acids. Germline CDR1 KGHSH, CDR2 LQKENI. The CDR3: CASSPRRENTEAFF. CDR3 in DNA: TGTGCCAGCTCACCGCGCAGGGAGAACACTGAAGCTTTCTTT.

Points on this clone: Other DNA sequences in the sample encode the same CDR3. This rearrangement joins TRBV5-1 to TRBJ2-6; D remains unclear. This CDR3 has 15 residues. V was cut by 1 base and J by 0 bases, with 5 bases left in between. Germline V gene lookup returns CDR1 SGHRS and CDR2 YFSETQ. For the CDR3, the DNA is TGCGCCAGCAGCTTGTACGGCTCTGGGGCCAACGTCCTGACTTTC. This sequence encodes CASSLYGSGANVLTF. The full variable domain, with the rest looked up from reference TRBV5-1 and TRBJ2-6, is KAGVTQTPRYLIKTRGQQVTLSCSPISGHRSVSWYQQTPGQGLQFLFEYFSETQRNKGNFPGRFSGRQFSNSRSEMNVSTLELGDSALYLCASSLYGSGANVLTFGAGSRLTVL.

The DNA for the CDR3 is TGTGCCAGCAGCCTAAGGGCTAGCGGGAGGAGCACAGATACGCAGTATTTT. As protein: CASSLRASGRSTDTQYF. The chain carries TRBV7-2 and TRBJ2-3, with 11 bases aligning to TRBD2. The germline gives CDR1 SGHTA, CDR2 FQGNSA. The J segment lost 0 bases and the V segment lost 5 bases, leaving 7 bases of the junction unmatched. The length of the CDR3 is 17 residues.

The V gene is TRBV15, the J gene TRBJ1-4; possibly TRBD1 for D (6 bases). The CDR3 loop spans 15 amino acids. Trimming removed 5 bases from V and 7 bases from J, with 17 bases in between. The germline gives CDR1 LNHNV, CDR2 YYDKDF (reference sequence). The CDR3 nucleotides are TGTGCCACCAGCCCCCCCGAGAGCAGGGGTGAAAAACTGTTTTTT. This gives the protein CATSPPESRGEKLFF.

The chain employs TRBV5-4 and TRBJ2-3; 13 bases match TRBD2. After removal of 4 bases from V and 2 bases from J, the junction contained 10 bases not matched to a gene. The germline CDR1 and CDR2 sequences are SGHNT and YYREEE (reference sequence). There are 18 residues in the CDR3. As DNA, the CDR3 is TGTGCCAGCAGCCCGGGACTAGCGGGATTTCTTAACACAGATACGCAGTATTTT. This gives the protein CASSPGLAGFLNTDTQYF.

The chain is built from TRBV6-1 and TRBJ2-1; 7 bases map to TRBD2. Germline CDR1 and CDR2: MNHNS and SASEGT. J lost 5 bases, V lost 1 base, and 5 bases had no gene match. The CDR3 is 15 amino acids. CDR3 amino acids: CASSEVTSENNEQFF. The CDR3 nucleotides read TGTGCCAGCAGTGAAGTAACTAGCGAAAACAATGAGCAGTTCTTC.

The V gene is TRBV19, the J gene TRBJ2-7; the D is unclear. Germline V lookup: CDR1 LNHDA, CDR2 SQIVND (reference sequence). V lost 5 bases to trimming and J lost 3 bases, with 17 bases between them. The CDR3 extends over 15 amino acids. The DNA for the CDR3 is TGTGCCAGTAGTTCCCGTCGTAACCATGACTACGAGCAGTACTTC. This gives the protein CASSSRRNHDYEQYF.

This rearrangement joins TRBV11-2 to TRBJ2-1, with 10 bases identical to TRBD2. CDR3 length: 14 residues. Germline-derived CDR1 and CDR2 are SGHAT and FQNNGV. V shed 5 bases, J shed 5 bases, and the junction held 3 bases outside the gene matches. CDR3 sequence (DNA): TGTGCCAGCAGCCTAGCGGGGGCCGACAATGAGCAGTTCTTC. The encoded protein is CASSLAGADNEQFF.

The chain links TRBV5-1 to TRBJ2-7, with D tentatively TRBD1 (5 bases). The V and J ends lost 1 base and 2 bases respectively, with 13 bases between them. This CDR3 region has 15 residues. Looked up from germline, CDR1 is SGHRS and CDR2 is YFSETQ. CDR3 in DNA: TGCGCCAGCAGCTTGTCTCTCGCAGGGCCCTACGAGCAGTACTTC. This translates into CASSLSLAGPYEQYF.